This TCR beta chain appears in the sequencing data of a study of response to subunit inactivated influenza vaccine. Study results and caveats: It was suggested by the authors that few new T cells are recruited by each seasonal influenza vaccination.

The length of the CDR3 is 17 residues. CDR1 is SEHNR, CDR2 FQNEAQ, per germline (reference sequence). Trimming cost V 5 bases and J 5 bases, with 24 bases left between them. With regard to this clonotype: Its antigen remains unidentified.

TCRdb fed the RT-PCR reads into MiXCR, producing one record per CDR3 protein. The sample consists of 500,000 or so distinct CDR3 sequences, about a tenth of them appearing once. The sequences come from PBMCs from blood, collected about 40 days after vaccination. The gene calls are TRBV7-9 and TRBJ1-1; no definite D call. The TCR originated in a man over 45 who received an inactivated influenza vaccine. The CDR3 DNA sequence: TGTGCCAGCAGCCCCACAGTCGGGTTTTGGAGGGTAACTGAAGCTTTCTTT. Translated: CASSPTVGFWRVTEAFF.